Sequencing of this TCR beta chain was carried out in a study of PD-1 blockade in classical Hodgkin lymphoma. Whole-study results and caveats: Repertoire differences have undefined causes, possibly disease activity or prior therapy. Relative to healthy donors, newly diagnosed patients reportedly had lower baseline TCR diversity, which was reported as lower still in relapsed/refractory patients.

Comments on this clone: Its antigen is undetermined.

Time point here: newly diagnosed, previously untreated cHL patient sample. The study isolated CD8+ T cells from thawed PBMCs by magnetic negative selection. Only in-frame clones appear in the TCRdb table, and some are missing; sequencing was by immunoSEQ multiplex PCR. The sample includes 15,000 or so clones, roughly nine tenths seen only once; the top ten take around 6.2%. Germline V gene data show CDR1 as SGHNT and CDR2 as YYREEE (reference sequence). Trimming pared 5 bases from V and 4 bases from J, leaving 15 bases between. The CDR3 contains 14 residues. Specimen: CD8+ T cells from blood. The genes are TRBV5-4 and TRBJ1-2; TRBD1 is a possible D gene (5 bases). This clonotype originated in a human donor with classical Hodgkin lymphoma. The CDR3 is CASSSGLRGYGYTF. CDR3 nucleotides: TGTGCCAGCAGTTCAGGGTTGAGGGGCTATGGCTACACCTTC.